This T cell receptor beta chain emerged from a study of blood T cell repertoires in COVID-19. Study background: The United States, Italy and Spain provided the acute and convalescent COVID-19 samples. In each case, the material was cDNA or gDNA derived from T cells, B-cell-depleted T cells, or PBMCs.

Original processing methods: Estimated nucleated cell counts came from reference gene primer amplification. Clones were sequenced by immunoSEQ multiplex PCR, and TCRdb holds only the in-frame ones, with some missing. The V and J calls and clone size come from that table; D and trimming were worked out from the DNA. The sample yields about 200,000 clones, 87% seen once. Germline CDR1 reads MNHEY; CDR2 reads SVGAGI. V lost 5 bases, J lost 0 bases, and 4 bases stayed unmatched. The CDR3 contains 15 residues. V is TRBV6-5 and J is TRBJ1-1, with 9 bases identical to TRBD1. This TCR was recovered from a man between 40 and 49 years old with active or convalescent COVID-19. The sample taken for sequencing was peripheral blood. The CDR3 DNA follows: TGTGCCAGCAGTCTAGGACAGGGGATGAACACTGAAGCTTTCTTT. Translating it yields CASSLGQGMNTEAFF.